The 5 T cell receptor beta chains below all came from one sample that was sequenced in a study of OX40 agonist ivuxolimab in advanced cancers. Clones were read by immunoSEQ multiplex PCR, and TCRdb kept only the in-frame ones, dropping some. The sample shows 60,000 to 85,000 clones, approximately 80% of them seen only once. Sequenced material: CD4+ or CD8+ T cells sorted from blood, taken in a trial of the OX40 agonist ivuxolimab. The receptors here all came from an adult with an advanced solid tumor such as melanoma, head and neck, liver or kidney cancer.

The CDR3 region has the DNA TGTGCCAGCACCGGTAGGGTAGTAAGAATGAACACTGAAGCTTTCTTT. As protein: CASTGRVVRMNTEAFF. The chain couples TRBV28 to TRBJ1-1; D unclear. CDR3 length: 16 amino acids. Germline assignment: CDR1 MDHEN and CDR2 SYDVKM. V lost 7 bases and J lost 0, with 18 bases in between.

This clone was counted only a few times. This chain joins TRBV7-2 and TRBJ1-2; D ambiguous. Germline V gives CDR1 SGHTA, CDR2 FQGNSA. V was shortened by 3 bases and J by 5 bases, with 7 bases between the two germline ends. This CDR3 comprises 12 residues. The CDR3 protein is CASSFGVYGYTF. CDR3 nucleotide sequence: TGTGCCAGCAGCTTTGGCGTTTATGGCTACACCTTC.

The chain combines TRBV6-1 with TRBJ2-6, with D unclear. Trimming stripped 7 bases from V and 0 bases from J, with 4 bases between. The CDR3 consists of 13 residues. The germline gives CDR1 MNHNS, CDR2 SASEGT. For the CDR3, the DNA is TGTGCCAGCAAGAACTCTGGGGCCAACGTCCTGACTTTC. Amino acids: CASKNSGANVLTF.

This clone was counted a few times. The V gene is TRBV18, the J gene TRBJ1-3; D uncertain. Per the germline V gene, CDR1 is KGHSH and CDR2 is LQKENI. V lost 3 bases and J lost 0, with 6 bases in between. This CDR3 region has 14 residues. DNA of the CDR3: TGTGCCAGCTCACCTGGGAACTCTGGAAACACCATATATTTT. Its protein is CASSPGNSGNTIYF.

This clone is a singleton in its sample. V gene TRBV11-2 combines with J gene TRBJ2-1; D gene uncertain. Trimming removed 1 base from V and 10 bases from J, with 11 bases in between. Germline CDR1 is SGHAT and CDR2 is FQNNGV. This CDR3 comprises 13 residues. Here the CDR3 DNA reads TGTGCCAGCAGCTTAGTCGGCAGAAAGGAGCAGTTCTTC. This gives the protein CASSLVGRKEQFF.